A selection of T cell receptor beta chains follows, all from one sample in a study of tumor-infiltrating lymphocytes in primary liver carcinoma. Each CDR3 protein is one row after TCRdb ran MiXCR on the multiplex PCR reads. The sample holds roughly 180,000 distinct CDR3 sequences, roughly 60% seen once. The sequenced sample consisted of peripheral blood. These receptors came from a man aged 35-49 years with primary liver carcinoma and hepatitis B virus infection. CDR3s include the opening cysteine and the closing phenylalanine or tryptophan. D genes are given only for firm matches. Size values are once, few and many counts, or a class for expanded clones, and some rows have none.

V gene	D gene	clone size	CDR3 length	J gene	CDR3 DNA	CDR3 protein
TRBV6-6	.	.	14	TRBJ2-7	TGTGCCAGCAGTTATGCGCTAGTGGGTGGTGAGCAGTACTTC	CASSYALVGGEQYF
TRBV29-1	TRBD2	few	14	TRBJ2-5	TGCAGCGTTGACCTAGCGGGACACCAAGAGATCCAGTACTTC	CSVDLAGHQEIQYF
TRBV11-2	.	many	13	TRBJ2-1	TGTGCCAGCAGCTGGTCTTCCTACAATGAGCAGTTCTTC	CASSWSSYNEQFF
TRBV7-9	.	.	13	TRBJ2-3	TGTGCCAGCAGCTCAGCTTACACAGATACGCAGTATTTT	CASSSAYTDTQYF
TRBV5-4	.	.	16	TRBJ2-1	TGTGCCAGCAGCTTGGAGGCGGCGAGCTCCTACAATGAGCAGTTCTTC	CASSLEAASSYNEQFF
TRBV29-1	TRBD1	.	12	TRBJ2-7	TGCAGCGTAGTGACAGGGATATACGAGCAGTACTTC	CSVVTGIYEQYF
TRBV11-2	TRBD2	.	14	TRBJ2-7	TGTGCCAGCAGCCCGAGCGGGAGCTTCTATGAGCAGTACTTC	CASSPSGSFYEQYF
TRBV11-2	.	once	15	TRBJ2-7	TGTGTAAGCAGCTTAGGACCCGGTCAGTCCTACGAGCAGTACTTC	CVSSLGPGQSYEQYF
TRBV5-6	.	.	14	TRBJ2-5	TGTGCCAGCAGCTTTGGCCGGGGATATGAGACCCGGTACTTC	CASSFGRGYETRYF
TRBV6-1	.	.	11	TRBJ1-2	TGTGCCGCCACCCGGAACTATGGCTACACCTTC	CAATRNYGYTF
TRBV6-5	TRBD1	.	14	TRBJ1-6	TGTGCCAGCAGTTTCGGGACAGTAAATTCACCCCTCCACTTT	CASSFGTVNSPLHF
TRBV4-1	.	.	14	TRBJ2-3	TGCACCAGCAGCAATGGTGGGGGGACAGATACGCAGTATTTT	CTSSNGGGTDTQYF
TRBV6-1	.	.	14	TRBJ2-1	TGTGCCAGCCACCGGGACAACCTCTACAATGAGCAGTTCTTC	CASHRDNLYNEQFF
TRBV6-1	TRBD2	.	14	TRBJ2-4	TGTGCCAGCACCGTACTAGCGGACAAAAACATTCAGTACTTC	CASTVLADKNIQYF
TRBV6-2/TRBV6-3	.	.	13	TRBJ1-1	TGTGCCAGCAGTTGGACGACCAACACTGAAGCTTTCTTT	CASSWTTNTEAFF